These 8 T cell receptor beta chains share one sample of origin, sequenced in a study of early stage breast cancer tumors. TCRdb's copy holds only in-frame clones and misses some; the assay was immunoSEQ multiplex PCR. The profile covers around 20,000 clones, with around 88% appearing a single time and about 1.7% taken by the ten largest. Sequenced sample: blood. These receptors were obtained from a person aged 70 to 85 with breast cancer.

V and J are TRBV2 and TRBJ1-1; the D is unclear. Looked up from germline, CDR1 is SNHLY and CDR2 is FYNNEI. The CDR3 loop spans 14 amino acids. V was pared by 7 bases and J by 0 bases, with 12 bases between. CDR3 amino acids: CASKQNSMNTEAFF. In DNA, the CDR3 is TGTGCCAGCAAACAGAACTCCATGAACACTGAAGCTTTCTTT.

This clone was recorded only once. CDR3 DNA: TGTGCCAGCATGCCGTCAGGGAAGGCTGATGAGCAGTTCTTC. As protein: CASMPSGKADEQFF. The chain has TRBV6-6 and TRBJ2-1, with D maybe TRBD1 (5 bases). The germline V gene has CDR1 MNHNY and CDR2 SVGAGI (reference sequence). The CDR3 is 14 residues long. With 7 bases removed from V and 8 bases from J, the gap between germline ends came to 18 bases.

This chain joins TRBV5-1 and TRBJ1-2; D not resolved. The CDR3 is 15 amino acids. From germline, CDR1 is SGHRS and CDR2 YFSETQ. V lost 0 bases and J 8 bases, leaving 17 bases between the germline ends. The CDR3 region has the DNA TGCGCCAGCAGCTTGGATCAACCGGGGATCGACGGCTACACCTTC. This translates into CASSLDQPGIDGYTF.

The count of this clone is one. This CDR3 reads CASSHATSKQETQYF. CDR3 sequence (DNA): TGTGCCAGCAGCCATGCGACTAGTAAGCAAGAGACCCAGTACTTC. The rearrangement links TRBV4-2 to TRBJ2-5, with D possibly being TRBD2 (6 bases). This CDR3 spans 15 amino acids. V was clipped by 3 bases and J by 2 bases, with 13 bases between them. From germline, CDR1 is LGHNA and CDR2 YNFKEQ.

As for this clone: Other DNA sequences in the sample encode the same CDR3. The rearrangement joins TRBV2 to TRBJ2-5; no clear D gene. In germline, CDR1 is SNHLY, CDR2 FYNNEI. The V and J ends lost 2 bases and 0 bases respectively, with 7 bases between them. The CDR3 is 14 residues long. The CDR3 here is CASSEISYQETQYF. In DNA form, the CDR3 reads TGTGCCAGCAGTGAAATATCGTACCAAGAGACCCAGTACTTC.

V gene TRBV30 combines with J gene TRBJ1-2, with D tentatively TRBD1 (5 bases). The CDR3 is made up of 14 amino acids. V lost 2 bases and J lost 6, with 16 bases in between. Germline-derived CDR1 and CDR2 are GTSNPN and SVGIG (reference sequence). CDR3 loop: CAWSPRDSLHGYTF. CDR3 sequence (DNA): TGTGCCTGGAGTCCCCGAGACAGTCTTCATGGCTACACCTTC.

The chain recombines TRBV11-3 with TRBJ1-6; TRBD1 matches at 9 bases. Germline V gene sequence: CDR1 SGHNT, CDR2 YENEEA. The CDR3 runs to 16 residues. J gave up 7 bases and V 4 bases, and 8 bases lay outside the gene matches. In nucleotides, the CDR3 is TGTGCCAGCAGCTACTTGGGACAGGGCCGAAATTCACCCCTCCACTTT. This codes for CASSYLGQGRNSPLHF.

The J gene is TRBJ2-7, the V gene TRBV19, with TRBD2 matching over 7 bases. Trimming removed 3 bases from V and 1 base from J; junction bases left unmatched: 6. CDR1 and CDR2 (germline): LNHDA, SQIVND (reference sequence). The CDR3 is 15 amino acids. The DNA of the CDR3 is TGTGCCAGTAGTATCTGGGCGGGGGTATCCTACGAGCAGTACTTC. This encodes CASSIWAGVSYEQYF.